This passage covers 32 T cell receptor beta chains from one sample sequenced in a study of blood T cell repertoires in COVID-19. Sequenced by immunoSEQ multiplex PCR; TCRdb stores in-frame clones only, minus some. The sample has around 140,000 clones, roughly 86% seen once. The sequenced material came from PBMCs or T cells enriched from blood (not recorded which). Every receptor here comes from a woman between 45 and 65 years old with acute COVID-19.

This clone was found once. The J gene is TRBJ2-5, the V gene TRBV24-1, with D possibly TRBD2 on 5 matching bases. The CDR3 consists of 16 residues. Germline V gives CDR1 KGHDR, CDR2 SFDVKD. The V end was cut by 2 bases, the J end by 4 bases, with 16 bases between. The CDR3 spells CATSDSQSGLVETQYF. As DNA, the CDR3 is TGTGCCACCAGTGATTCTCAAAGCGGACTGGTAGAGACCCAGTACTTC.

The chain combines TRBV30 with TRBJ1-2, with D hard to call. V shed 1 base and J shed 8 bases, with 11 bases lying between them. Per germline, CDR1 GTSNPN and CDR2 SVGIG (reference sequence). This CDR3 has 12 amino acids. The CDR3: CAWSGGGSGYTF. In DNA, the CDR3 is TGTGCCTGGAGTGGCGGAGGGAGCGGCTACACCTTC.

The chain couples TRBV27 to TRBJ2-1; 10 bases match TRBD2. Germline loops: CDR1 MNHEY, CDR2 SMNVEV (reference sequence). V was pared by 3 bases and J by 2 bases, with 4 bases of the junction left unmatched. This CDR3 is 16 amino acids long. CDR3 nucleotides: TGTGCCAGCAGTTTTGGTAGCGGGAGGCCCTACAATGAGCAGTTCTTC. This codes for CASSFGSGRPYNEQFF.

The chain carries TRBV10-2 and TRBJ2-2, with D perhaps matching TRBD1 (5 bases). The CDR3 consists of 16 residues. Germline V gene data show CDR1 as WSHSY and CDR2 as SAAADI. Between the trimmed V and J ends, which lost 4 bases and 5 bases, there was a span of 17 bases. This CDR3 reads CASSGLTVVGTGELFF. The CDR3 DNA sequence: TGCGCCAGCAGTGGCCTGACAGTGGTTGGGACCGGGGAGCTGTTTTTT.

The rearrangement joins TRBV7-8 to TRBJ1-1; D not certain. V lost 5 bases and J 0 bases, leaving 10 bases between the germline ends. The length of the CDR3 is 14 residues. CDR1 SGHVS and CDR2 FQNEAQ come from the germline V gene. In DNA, the CDR3 is TGTGCCAGCAGCGCCCAGGTTCTGAACACTGAAGCTTTCTTT. Translated, it gives CASSAQVLNTEAFF.

The chain has TRBV5-1 and TRBJ2-1; D not resolved. Deletions cut 5 bases from V and 4 bases from J, with 4 bases between. Germline V gene lookup returns CDR1 SGHRS and CDR2 YFSETQ. This CDR3 region has 11 residues. This CDR3 is CASREYNEQFF. The CDR3 region has the DNA TGCGCCAGCAGGGAGTACAATGAGCAGTTCTTC.

This rearrangement joins TRBV5-6 to TRBJ2-7; 7 nucleotides line up with TRBD1. This CDR3 spans 18 amino acids. The junction had 16 bases not matched to a gene; V was cut back by 4 bases and J by 0 bases. Germline CDR1 and CDR2: SGHDT and YYEEEE. In DNA, the CDR3 is TGTGCCAGCAGCAACATAATAGGGGGCGGATATCACTCCTACGAGCAGTACTTC. Amino acid sequence: CASSNIIGGGYHSYEQYF.

The genes are TRBV5-6 and TRBJ1-5; no firm D call. Germline CDR1 is SGHDT and CDR2 is YYEEEE. Trimming took off 0 bases at V and 7 bases at J, with 17 bases between the two ends. The CDR3 is made up of 16 amino acids. The CDR3 loop reads CASSLGRGDTSQPQHF. In DNA, the CDR3 is TGTGCCAGCAGCTTGGGGCGGGGTGACACGAGCCAGCCCCAGCATTTT.

The gene calls are TRBV2 and TRBJ1-2; 10 bases align to TRBD1. Germline V lookup: CDR1 SNHLY, CDR2 FYNNEI. V was pared by 1 base and J by 3 bases, with 2 bases of the junction left unmatched. CDR3 length equals 15 residues. CDR3 nucleotides: TGTGCCAGCAGTGAAGGCGGGACAGGGGACTATGGCTACACCTTC. Amino acid sequence: CASSEGGTGDYGYTF.

This chain connects TRBV6-2 or TRBV6-3 to TRBJ2-1; 16 bases map to TRBD2. This CDR3 comprises 16 residues. Trimming took 4 bases from V and 9 from J; bases not matched to a gene: 6. Germline V gene sequence: CDR1 MNHEY, CDR2 SVGEGT. In nucleotides, the CDR3 is TGTGCCAGCAGTTCCGGGACTAGCGGGAGGGCCACTGAGCAGTTCTTC. Protein sequence: CASSSGTSGRATEQFF.

This sequence joins TRBV6-5 and TRBJ1-1; 7 nucleotides match TRBD1. CDR1 is MNHEY and CDR2 is SVGAGI in the germline V gene. The ends lost 6 bases at V and 1 base at J; junction bases unmatched: 8. The CDR3 loop spans 15 amino acids. The CDR3 is CASRRGQLSNTEAFF. The CDR3 DNA is TGTGCCAGCAGAAGGGGGCAACTATCGAACACTGAAGCTTTCTTT.

The chain recombines TRBV14 with TRBJ1-6; D remains ambiguous. Per germline, CDR1 SGHDN and CDR2 FVKESK. The CDR3 is made up of 13 amino acids. V was pared by 2 bases and J by 8 bases, with 7 bases between. CDR3 amino acids: CASSQWTHSPLHF. For the CDR3, the DNA is TGTGCCAGCAGCCAATGGACTCATTCACCCCTCCACTTT.

Only one count was recorded for this clone. This rearrangement joins TRBV5-6 to TRBJ2-5, with TRBD2 matching 10 bases. CDR1 and CDR2 (germline): SGHDT, YYEEEE. Trimming removed 4 bases from V and 4 bases from J; junction bases left unmatched: 7. The CDR3 loop spans 15 amino acids. The CDR3 DNA reads as TGTGCCAGCAGCGGGACTAGCGCCGGTCGAGAGACCCAGTACTTC. Its protein product is CASSGTSAGRETQYF.

The chain joins TRBV12-3 or TRBV12-4 to TRBJ1-1; tentatively, D is TRBD1 (6 bases). V was shortened by 5 bases and J by 5 bases, with 12 bases between the two germline ends. The CDR3 is made up of 13 amino acids. CDR3 in amino acids: CASSLQGMTEAFF. The CDR3 DNA reads as TGTGCCAGCAGTCTACAGGGTATGACTGAAGCTTTCTTT.

The chain joins TRBV27 to TRBJ2-7, with TRBD2 matching over 9 bases. V lost 5 bases to trimming and J lost 5 bases; unmatched junction nucleotides: 7. The CDR3 covers 14 residues. In germline, CDR1 is MNHEY, CDR2 SMNVEV (reference sequence). CDR3 sequence reads: CASSKLAGRDEQYF. CDR3 bases: TGTGCCAGCAGTAAGCTAGCGGGAAGAGACGAGCAGTACTTC.

This chain links TRBV19 with TRBJ2-5; no firm D call. CDR1 is LNHDA and CDR2 is SQIVND in the germline V gene (reference sequence). V shed 4 bases and J shed 4 bases, with 13 bases lying between them. This CDR3 has 14 amino acids. The CDR3 bases are TGTGCCAGTAGTACCCCAGAGGCAGCAGAGACCCAGTACTTC. This encodes CASSTPEAAETQYF. The whole variable domain, remainder taken from reference TRBV19 and TRBJ2-5, is DGGITQSPKYLFRKEGQNVTLSCEQNLNHDAMYWYRQDPGQGLRLIYYSQIVNDFQKGDIAEGYSVSREKKESFPLTVTSAQKNPTAFYLCASSTPEAAETQYFGPGTRLLVL.

The V gene is TRBV7-9, the J gene TRBJ2-3; a possible D gene is TRBD1 (6 bases). The ends were cut back, 4 bases at V and 0 bases at J, with 11 bases in the middle. The CDR3 is made up of 15 amino acids. From germline, CDR1 is SEHNR and CDR2 FQNEAQ (reference sequence). In nucleotides, the CDR3 is TGTGCCAGCAGCTCTACAGGGTCTAGCACAGATACGCAGTATTTT. Its translation is CASSSTGSSTDTQYF.

The V and J genes are TRBV5-4 and TRBJ1-2, with D hard to call. Trimming shortened V by 7 bases and J by 2 bases, and 15 bases separated the two germline ends. This CDR3 has 14 residues. Germline lookup yields CDR1 SGHNT and CDR2 YYREEE (reference sequence). In DNA, the CDR3 is TGTGCCAGCCGCCTAGAGGGCAGGAACTATGGCTACACCTTC. Its protein product is CASRLEGRNYGYTF.

Remarks on this clone: The junction does not match germline at one end; this may be a read error. The CDR3 here is CASGLTIWAGLF. The CDR3 DNA follows: TGTGCCAGCGGCCTGACAATATGGGCCGGCCTCTTC. This chain connects TRBV2 to TRBJ2-7; D gene unclear. Germline-derived CDR1 and CDR2 are SNHLY and FYNNEI. The CDR3 is made up of 12 amino acids. The whole variable domain, filled in from reference TRBV2 and TRBJ2-7, reads EPEVTQTPSHQVTQMGQEVILRCVPISNHLYFYWYRQILGQKVEFLVSFYNNEISEKSEIFDDQFSVERPDGSNFTLKIRSTKLEDSAMYFCASGLTIWAGLFGPGTRLTVT.

CDR3 coding DNA: TGTGCCAGCAGCTTGAGGAGCACTGAAGCTTTCTTT. Its translation: CASSLRSTEAFF. The chain combines TRBV11-3 with TRBJ1-1; no definite D call. Trimming took off 3 bases at V and 4 bases at J, with 6 bases between the two ends. Germline V gene data show CDR1 as SGHNT and CDR2 as YENEEA. The CDR3 has 12 residues. Complete variable domain (other parts from reference TRBV11-3 and TRBJ1-1): EAGVVQSPRYKIIEKKQPVAFWCNPISGHNTLYWYLQNLGQGPELLIRYENEEAVDDSQLPKDRFSAERLKGVDSTLKIQPAELGDSAVYLCASSLRSTEAFFGQGTRLTVV.

V usage is TRBV24-1 and J usage is TRBJ2-5; 14 bases match TRBD2. The CDR3 covers 15 residues. Germline V gene lookup returns CDR1 KGHDR and CDR2 SFDVKD. Unmatched junction bases numbered 1, after V lost 4 bases and J lost 4 bases. CDR3 coding DNA: TGTGCCACCAGTGAAGGGACTAGCGGGAGAGAGACCCAGTACTTC. Amino acid sequence: CATSEGTSGRETQYF.

The chain is built from TRBV19 and TRBJ2-3; D is unresolved. CDR1 LNHDA and CDR2 SQIVND come from the germline V gene (reference sequence). With 5 bases removed from V and 0 bases from J, the gap between germline ends came to 15 bases. The CDR3 is 16 residues long. The CDR3 coding sequence is TGTGCCAGTAGTGAGCCGCGGAGACCTAGCACAGATACGCAGTATTTT. Amino acid sequence: CASSEPRRPSTDTQYF.

The chain has TRBV6-5 and TRBJ2-1; D unresolved. The germline gives CDR1 MNHEY, CDR2 SVGAGI. V lost 6 bases and J 2 bases, leaving 14 bases between the germline ends. CDR3 length: 15 residues. The CDR3 loop reads CASRVDLAAYNEQFF. CDR3 in DNA: TGTGCCAGCAGGGTCGACTTGGCCGCCTACAATGAGCAGTTCTTC.

CDR3 region: CASSIFSAAGRNYNEQFF. In nucleotides, the CDR3 is TGTGCCAGTAGTATATTCAGTGCGGCGGGACGGAATTACAATGAGCAGTTCTTC. This sequence joins TRBV19 and TRBJ2-1; possibly TRBD2 for D (6 bases). V was cut by 2 bases and J by 4 bases, with 21 bases left in between. Germline V gene data show CDR1 as LNHDA and CDR2 as SQIVND (reference sequence). This CDR3 spans 18 amino acids.

V is TRBV11-3 and J is TRBJ1-3; D remains unclear. Germline V CDR1 and CDR2: SGHNT, YENEEA. CDR3 length equals 15 residues. V dropped 1 base and J dropped 0 bases, with 7 bases sitting between them. As DNA, the CDR3 is TGTGCCAGCAGCTTAGGGGCGCTCTCTGGAAACACCATATATTTT. Protein sequence: CASSLGALSGNTIYF.

The genes are TRBV6-5 and TRBJ1-2; 8 positions agree with TRBD1. V lost 2 bases, J lost 6 bases, and 5 bases stayed unmatched. Germline V lookup: CDR1 MNHEY, CDR2 SVGAGI. The CDR3 contains 14 residues. Here the CDR3 DNA reads TGTGCCAGCAGTTACGCAGGGGGCCTGGATGGCTACACCTTC. As protein: CASSYAGGLDGYTF.

The chain has TRBV30 and TRBJ2-2; no firm D call. The V and J ends lost 2 bases and 4 bases respectively, with 8 bases between them. CDR3 size: 13 residues. From germline, CDR1 is GTSNPN and CDR2 SVGIG (reference sequence). The CDR3 sequence is CAWSRSPTGELFF. The CDR3 DNA reads as TGTGCCTGGAGTAGGAGTCCCACCGGGGAGCTGTTTTTT.

V usage is TRBV6-5 and J usage is TRBJ1-2; 10 bases agree with TRBD1. Trimming at V came to 2 bases and at J to 5 bases, leaving 2 bases not matched to a gene. Germline values: CDR1 MNHEY, CDR2 SVGAGI. The CDR3 totals 14 residues. The CDR3 protein is CASSYTDRGYGYTF. The DNA of the CDR3 is TGTGCCAGCAGTTACACGGACAGGGGGTATGGCTACACCTTC.

V usage is TRBV29-1 and J usage is TRBJ1-2; D not certain. With 5 bases removed from V and 0 bases from J, the gap between germline ends came to 7 bases. This CDR3 contains 12 residues. Germline V gives CDR1 SQVTM, CDR2 ANQGSEA. CDR3 bases: TGCAGCGTTTTCAGGACTAACTATGGCTACACCTTC. This encodes CSVFRTNYGYTF.

This clone appeared a few times. The chain uses TRBV27 and TRBJ2-7; no reliable D call. The V and J ends lost 0 bases and 6 bases respectively, with 9 bases between them. This CDR3 spans 13 amino acids. Germline assignment: CDR1 MNHEY and CDR2 SMNVEV (reference sequence). Here the CDR3 reads CASSLSPSTEQYF. In nucleotides, the CDR3 is TGTGCCAGCAGTTTATCTCCGAGTACCGAGCAGTACTTC.

This clone has just one count. The chain carries TRBV5-1 and TRBJ2-3; D not certain. CDR1 SGHRS and CDR2 YFSETQ come from the germline V gene. The CDR3 runs 15 residues. The germline V and J ends were trimmed by 0 bases and 2 bases, with 10 bases remaining between them. The CDR3 here is CASSLARHHTDTQYF. The CDR3 nucleotides are TGCGCCAGCAGCTTGGCACGACACCACACAGATACGCAGTATTTT.

This sequence joins TRBV30 and TRBJ1-2, with D unclear. Germline V gene data show CDR1 as GTSNPN and CDR2 as SVGIG (reference sequence). The CDR3 sequence is 14 residues long. V was trimmed by 0 bases and J by 9 bases, leaving 17 bases between them. CDR3 coding DNA: TGTGCCTGGAGTGTACTTCGGGGAAAGTTGAGCTACACCTTC. Protein: CAWSVLRGKLSYTF.